This T cell receptor (beta chain) is from a study of cytomegalovirus exposure and HLA in healthy donors. Findings and limits, study-wide: Cytomegalovirus-associated TCR beta chains were listed, numbering around 150.

Trimming cost V 4 bases and J 4 bases; bases outside gene matches: 4. The CDR3 consists of 14 residues. The germline V gene encodes CDR1 SGHDT and CDR2 YYEEEE. PCR involved 60 Vbeta and 13 Jbeta primers. TCRdb's table, derived via immunoSEQ multiplex PCR, lists solely in-frame clones and lacks some. The data show around 98,000 clones, 55% to 75% seen once. Remarks on this clone: No antigen is known for it.

The rearrangement links TRBV5-6 to TRBJ2-5, with 10 bases matching TRBD1. The specimen was PBMCs. The sequence was collected from a middle-aged man in good health and CMV-seronegative. CDR3 protein: CASSRTGGGETQYF. CDR3 coding DNA: TGTGCCAGCAGCAGGACAGGGGGGGGAGAGACCCAGTACTTC.